This paragraph reports one T cell receptor (beta chain). The sample belongs to a study of blood T cell repertoires in COVID-19. Across the whole study: Acute and convalescent COVID-19 specimens originated in the United States, Italy and Spain. PBMCs, B-cell-depleted T cells, or T cells provided the cDNA or gDNA that made up the material.

In germline, CDR1 is MGHRA, CDR2 YSYEKL. V was clipped by 4 bases and J by 4 bases, with 23 bases between them. The CDR3 sequence is 17 residues long. Original processing methods: Nucleated cell number was recorded as an estimate derived from reference gene primer amplification. Clones were read by immunoSEQ multiplex PCR, and TCRdb kept only the in-frame ones, dropping some. V and J calls and clone size are given by that table; D and trimming were obtained from the DNA. The repertoire holds some 45,000 clones, with about nine tenths as singletons. The chain carries TRBV4-1 and TRBJ2-7, with D possibly matching TRBD2 (6 bases). Sequenced: peripheral blood. This clonotype was sampled from a human donor in a cohort sampled during active COVID-19. The CDR3 loop is CASSRLELGSGHYEQYF. As DNA, the CDR3 is TGCGCCAGCAGCCGACTAGAACTCGGGTCTGGCCATTACGAGCAGTACTTC.